The present T cell receptor beta chain was sequenced within a study of T cell responses to AZD1222 COVID-19 vaccine. General study findings and limits: Donors, mostly white British, included more females; clonal diversity was possibly underestimated.

Using immunoSEQ multiplex PCR, the repertoire was profiled, and TCRdb retains in-frame clones only, with some absent. The sample records tens of thousands of clones, around four fifths being singletons. This clone was recorded a few times. The antigen is undetermined. The CDR3 loop spans 16 amino acids. Germline CDR1 reads MNHEY; CDR2 reads SVGEGT. Trimming left V 2 bases short and J 0 bases short, with 8 bases between. The sequences come from peripheral blood, collected on day 0 of AZD1222 vaccination. The chain is built from TRBV6-2 or TRBV6-3 and TRBJ2-6, with D tentatively TRBD2 (5 bases). The TCR sequence derives from an adult in good health. DNA for the CDR3: TGTGCCAGCAGTTACATCGGGAACTCTGGGGCCAACGTCCTGACTTTC. The encoded protein is CASSYIGNSGANVLTF.